This T cell receptor beta chain is from a study of blood T cell repertoires in COVID-19. As for the study in general: There were acute and convalescent COVID-19 samples, and they came from the United States, Italy and Spain. In each case, the material was cDNA or gDNA derived from T cells, B-cell-depleted T cells, or PBMCs.

In the original processing: For nucleated cells, counts were estimated from reference gene primer amplification. Profiling relied on immunoSEQ multiplex PCR, and the TCRdb table lists in-frame clones only, not all of them. Clone size and V and J calls were adopted from that table, with D and trimming inferred from the DNA. The sample shows roughly 55,000 clones, around 83% of them seen only once. The CDR3 extends over 16 amino acids. The V end lost 10 bases, the J end lost 2 bases, and 23 bases lay between the germline ends. Germline V gene data show CDR1 as MDHEN and CDR2 as SYDVKM. The source is a woman aged 55-69 years with acute or convalescent COVID-19. The sequenced sample consisted of peripheral blood. This sequence joins TRBV28 and TRBJ2-5, with D possibly being TRBD1 (6 bases). The CDR3 spells CATTDNTQGSQETQYF. The DNA of the CDR3 is TGTGCCACCACAGATAATACACAGGGAAGTCAAGAGACCCAGTACTTC.